This TCR beta chain was obtained from a study of T cells in tuberculosis. Sorting used thawed, overnight-rested PBMC stained with anti-CD3, a viability dye and GMM-loaded CD1B tetramer. The CD1B tetramers carried C32 glucose monomycolate purified from Rhodococcus equi. Tetramer-sorted PBMC had been CD14 monocyte-depleted before freezing. The CDR3 is 12 residues long. V was clipped by 7 bases and J by 0 bases, with 9 bases between them. Germline CDR1 SQVTM, CDR2 ANQGSEA. TCRdb keeps only in-frame clones here, not all; method: immunoSEQ multiplex PCR. The sample shows 80,000 to 90,000 clones, roughly 93% of them seen only once.

Sequencing was carried out using CD1b-GMM tetramer-negative cells sorted from PBMCs. The clonotype originates from an adult woman with latent tuberculosis. V gene TRBV29-1 combines with J gene TRBJ1-1; D is perhaps TRBD1 (5 bases). The CDR3 DNA reads TGCAGCGGAGTGACAGTGAACACTGAAGCTTTCTTT. As protein: CSGVTVNTEAFF. Based on the CDR3 plus reference TRBV29-1 and TRBJ1-1, the full variable domain is SAVISQKPSRDICQRGTSLTIQCQVDSQVTMMFWYRQQPGQSLTLIATANQGSEATYESGFVIDKFPISRPNLTFSTLTVSNMSPEDSSIYLCSGVTVNTEAFFGQGTRLTVV.